This TCR beta chain emerged from a study of identical twins (dated by TCRdb to the mid-2010s). Some background on the complete study: To test whether fetal clonotypes persist, this study deep-sequenced TCR alpha and beta repertoires from monozygotic twins, from unrelated adults of various ages, and from cord blood. To rule out contamination, the twin experiments were replicated at different times with different library preparation protocols.

Only healthy Caucasian donors were included. The twin cohort consisted of three pairs of female monozygotic twins, all aged roughly 18 to 29 years. Using Miltenyi CD45RO+ enrichment and human naive T-cell isolation kits, memory (CD45RO+) and naive T cells were isolated from PBMC. As to this clonotype: Its antigen is unknown. Per-base quality was not reported, and no clone a single base away is much larger than it.

To prepare the library, 5' RACE was applied. TCRdb lists the instrument as Illumina HiSeq 2000. A universal primer binding site was added through template switching, and the final cDNA carried a unique molecular identifier so that TCR cDNA molecules could be counted accurately. Specific primers in the conserved constant-segment region were used to synthesize first-strand cDNA for TCR alpha and beta chains. Each cDNA library was double barcoded, with a SMART-Mk sample barcode plus Illumina barcodes, to control for contamination. Two successive PCR steps introduced TruSeq adapter sequences along with Illumina sample barcodes. The Illumina HiSeq platform was used with custom primers to sequence TCR alpha and beta cDNA libraries. In the source study's methods: Unique molecular identifiers were extracted from raw reads with MiGEC, and CDR3 positions were determined with MiXCR. For each individual, recombination models were inferred using an EM algorithm with the repgenHMM and IGoR tools. The analysis of shared clonotypes was done with the tcR package in R, with sharing normalized by the product of cloneset sizes. To study raw recombination free of thymic and clonal selection effects, out-of-frame nonproductive sequences were analyzed. Through fastp at Q25 and MiXCR, TCRdb rebuilt clones from the public reads, retaining in-frame beta chains. Rows matching on CDR3 protein sequence are summarized as one entry with the most common DNA and genes. The V and J calls were not made by the authors but by TCRdb's processing. This sample gives roughly 290,000 distinct CDR3 sequences in total; about 8.1% of them show up just once. The ten most abundant clones make up about 2.1% of the sample.

Findings and caveats that apply to the study as a whole: Because the same donors could not be followed over many years, the conclusions relied on cross-sectional statistical analysis. The excess sharing between twins in beta out-of-frame sequences was weaker because fewer shared sequences reduced the signal-to-noise ratio. In monozygotic twins, out-of-frame TCR alpha sharing was systematically underestimated by recombination models, although the models agreed with sharing between unrelated individuals. Compared with coincidental sharing between unrelated individuals, out-of-frame TCR alpha sequences shared between twins showed an excess of sequences with low generation probability. Fewer insertions were carried by abundant cord blood beta clonotypes; a weaker similar trend was observed in young adult naive repertoires, while no such trend was observed in memory repertoires. Invariant T cells such as MAIT and iNKT could partly confound zero-insertion analyses, although diverse VJ usage argued against such confounding for most clonotypes.

The CDR3 spans 13 residues, from the cysteine through the phenylalanine. Just CDR3 DNA is preserved here, 39 bases in frame from base 1. CDR1 and CDR2 were assigned from the germline V gene as SNHLY and FYNNEI. The V and J ends are trimmed by 6 bases and 2 bases, leaving 11 bases between them. The sample was also reused in another study, on yellow fever vaccine responses in identical twins. The second publication reports: According to the authors, in identical twins the way T cells responded to vaccination appeared partly convergent and partly personalized. In the study, vaccine-responding T cell clones were precisely tracked in identical twins.

The sample taken for sequencing was memory (CD45RO+) T cells sorted from blood. The cell subset or site tag for this specimen amounts to: CD45RO+ enriched T cells. The receptor chain draws on TRBV2 and TRBJ2-7; the D gene identity is not certain. This sequence originates from a woman aged 18-29 years in good health. The CDR3 corresponds to CASRVAETYEQYF. In nucleotide form, the sequence is TGTGCCAGCAGAGTCGCAGAAACCTACGAGCAGTACTTC.